Each of the 2 T cell receptor beta chains below was sequenced from the same sample in a study of identical twins (dated by TCRdb to 2016 to 2017). Receptor libraries were prepared by 5' RACE. Instrument on record: Illumina HiSeq 2000. TCRdb reprocessed the public reads (quality trimming at Q25 with fastp, clone calling with MiXCR) and kept in-frame beta chains. Each entry merges the rows of one CDR3 protein and shows their most common DNA and genes. The sample yields fewer than 900,000 distinct CDR3 sequences; approximately 22% were counted once. 4% to 4.5% of the sample goes to the ten largest clones. The sample was also reused in another study, on T cells expressing NK-cell markers.

Sequences were obtained from PBMCs. The receptor set was obtained from a woman younger than 35 in good health.

Ten or more counts support this clonotype. The gene calls are TRBV6-5 and TRBJ1-2, with TRBD1 as a possible D gene (5 bases). Trimming took 7 bases from V and 8 from J, leaving 14 bases between them. The CDR3 is made up of 12 amino acids. CDR1 and CDR2 from the germline V gene are MNHEY and SVGAGI. CDR3 sequence reads: CASMDGGVGYTF. The CDR3 DNA sequence: TGTGCCAGCATGGACGGGGGGGTGGGCTACACCTTC.

The table lists this clonotype with a few counts. The CDR3 loop is CASRREGQGLRGGYTF. CDR3 DNA: TGTGCCAGCAGACGAGAGGGACAGGGACTTCGTGGTGGCTACACCTTC. V usage is TRBV12-3 or TRBV12-4 and J usage is TRBJ1-2; 9 nucleotides line up with TRBD1. This CDR3 spans 16 amino acids. With V trimmed by 6 bases and J by 7 bases, 15 bases remained unmatched.